These 15 T cell receptor beta chains were sequenced from one sample in a study of cytomegalovirus exposure and HLA in healthy donors. With 60 Vbeta and 13 Jbeta primers, the PCR was carried out. Produced via immunoSEQ multiplex PCR; TCRdb's table is partial and in-frame only. The sample includes about 84,000 clones, 63% of them seen just once. Sequenced input: PBMCs. The receptors derive from a woman between 40 and 50 years old in good health and CMV-seropositive.

This chain uses TRBV5-1 with TRBJ2-2, with D unclear. The CDR3 is made up of 12 amino acids. Trimming removed 3 bases from V and 8 bases from J, with 8 bases in between. CDR1 is SGHRS, CDR2 YFSETQ, per germline. CDR3 in DNA: TGCGCCAGCAGCTCGTACGGGGGGGAGCTGTTTTTT. Its translation is CASSSYGGELFF.

In the case of this clone: A far larger clone is just one base off, so this is likely a read error. Within the sample, other DNA sequences also encode this same CDR3. The V and J genes are TRBV4-1 and TRBJ2-4; D might be TRBD2 (5 bases). The CDR3 has 15 residues. Germline V lookup: CDR1 MGHRA, CDR2 YSYEKL. The CDR3 here is CASSPEEDPRNIQYF. CDR3 DNA: TGCGCCAGCAGCCCGGAGGAGGACCCTCGGAACATTCAGTATTTC.

The CDR3 DNA reads as TGTGCCAGCAGCCAAGACCTACTTACAGGGTTCAACAACGAGCAGTACTTC. Protein sequence: CASSQDLLTGFNNEQYF. This rearrangement joins TRBV4-2 to TRBJ2-7; possible D gene TRBD1, 6 bases. This CDR3 has 17 residues. The V gene lost 0 bases and the J gene lost 5 bases, with 20 bases spanning the gap. Germline CDR1 is LGHNA and CDR2 is YNFKEQ.

The chain has TRBV6-5 and TRBJ1-1; D is undetermined. CDR1 is MNHEY and CDR2 is SVGAGI in the germline V gene. This CDR3 is built from 11 residues. Trimming cost V 10 bases and J 6 bases, with 12 bases left between them. The DNA for the CDR3 is TGTGCCACCAAAACTCGTGCTGAAGCTTTCTTT. This gives the protein CATKTRAEAFF.

The rearrangement uses TRBV18 and TRBJ2-7, with a tentative D call TRBD1 (6 bases). V was shortened by 6 bases and J by 5 bases, with 17 bases between the two germline ends. Germline V lookup: CDR1 KGHSH, CDR2 LQKENI. CDR3 length equals 14 residues. For the CDR3, the DNA is TGTGCCAGCTCCGAAACCTTACAGGGAAACGAGCAGTACTTC. It codes for CASSETLQGNEQYF.

This clone has just one count. This chain links TRBV4-3 with TRBJ2-6, with D perhaps TRBD1 (6 bases). The CDR3 covers 17 residues. Trimming shortened V by 0 bases and J by 4 bases, and 13 bases separated the two germline ends. Per germline, CDR1 LGHNA and CDR2 YSLEER. The CDR3, as DNA: TGCGCCAGCAGCCAAGAAAGGGGGTGGGTCGGGGCCAACGTCCTGACTTTC. This gives the protein CASSQERGWVGANVLTF.

This rearrangement joins TRBV6-1 to TRBJ2-2, with D perhaps matching TRBD1 (6 bases). The CDR3 has 14 residues. Germline assignment: CDR1 MNHNS and CDR2 SASEGT. The germline V and J ends were trimmed by 4 bases and 4 bases, with 10 bases remaining between them. The CDR3 protein is CASSADSTTGELFF. Here the CDR3 DNA reads TGTGCCAGCAGTGCGGACAGTACCACCGGGGAGCTGTTTTTT.

The chain has TRBV7-2 and TRBJ1-4; tentative D call: TRBD1 (5 bases). This CDR3 has 16 amino acids. Trimming shortened V by 2 bases and J by 7 bases, and 17 bases separated the two germline ends. Germline lookup yields CDR1 SGHTA and CDR2 FQGNSA. The CDR3 reads CASSLSGGGRGEKLFF. CDR3 nucleotides: TGTGCCAGCAGCTTAAGTGGAGGCGGGAGGGGTGAAAAACTGTTTTTT.

V gene TRBV28 combines with J gene TRBJ1-5, with D hard to call. The CDR3 runs to 17 residues. Trimming shortened V by 1 base and J by 0 bases, and 13 bases separated the two germline ends. Germline loops: CDR1 MDHEN, CDR2 SYDVKM. The CDR3 nucleotides read TGTGCCAGCAGTTTATTAGGATCTACAGTTAGCAATCAGCCCCAGCATTTT. Protein sequence: CASSLLGSTVSNQPQHF. Together with reference TRBV28 and TRBJ1-5, the CDR3 gives the full variable domain: DVKVTQSSRYLVKRTGEKVFLECVQDMDHENMFWYRQDPGLGLRLIYFSYDVKMKEKGDIPEGYSVSREKKERFSLILESASTNQTSMYLCASSLLGSTVSNQPQHFGDGTRLSIL.

This sequence joins TRBV19 and TRBJ1-1; D perhaps matches TRBD1 (5 bases). The germline V gene has CDR1 LNHDA and CDR2 SQIVND (reference sequence). The CDR3 runs to 14 residues. The V and J ends lost 3 bases and 4 bases respectively, with 12 bases between them. CDR3 nucleotides: TGTGCCAGTAGTATCGGAGGGGTGGGCACTGAAGCTTTCTTT. It specifies CASSIGGVGTEAFF.

The J gene is TRBJ2-7, the V gene TRBV5-1; tentatively, D is TRBD1 (5 bases). The CDR3 has 14 residues. V lost 2 bases and J lost 5, with 14 bases in between. Germline-derived CDR1 and CDR2 are SGHRS and YFSETQ. CDR3 amino acids: CASSLNTGSNEQYF. For the CDR3, the DNA is TGCGCCAGCAGCTTAAACACAGGTTCCAACGAGCAGTACTTC.

V and J are TRBV28 and TRBJ1-1, with 7 bases matching TRBD1. Trimming removed 8 bases from V and 2 bases from J; junction bases left unmatched: 14. CDR3 length equals 16 residues. Germline CDR1 and CDR2: MDHEN and SYDVKM. CDR3 loop: CASQSGLQGRNTEAFF. In DNA, the CDR3 is TGTGCCAGCCAGAGTGGCCTACAGGGGAGAAACACTGAAGCTTTCTTT.

The chain uses TRBV7-2 and TRBJ2-7; TRBD2 aligns across 9 bases. Germline CDR1 reads SGHTA; CDR2 reads FQGNSA. The V and J ends lost 5 bases and 5 bases, in that order; junction bases with no gene match: 10. The CDR3 is made up of 15 amino acids. The CDR3 DNA reads as TGTGCCAGCAGCGACCCTAGCGGGGAGTTTGACGAGCAGTACTTC. Translating it yields CASSDPSGEFDEQYF. The complete variable domain, with remaining parts taken from reference TRBV7-2 and TRBJ2-7, reads GAGVSQSPSNKVTEKGKDVELRCDPISGHTALYWYRQSLGQGLEFLIYFQGNSAPDKSGLPSDRFSAERTGGSVSTLTIQRTQQEDSAVYLCASSDPSGEFDEQYFGPGTRLTVT.

V is TRBV19 and J is TRBJ1-1, with a weak D call TRBD1 (6 bases). The V end was cut by 5 bases, the J end by 4 bases, with 11 bases between. The CDR3 sequence is 13 residues long. Germline CDR1 is LNHDA and CDR2 is SQIVND (reference sequence). The DNA of the CDR3 is TGTGCCAGTAGTTCCCGGGGGGCCACTGAAGCTTTCTTT. It specifies CASSSRGATEAFF.

This clone appeared a few times. The chain couples TRBV7-3 to TRBJ1-2; 10 nucleotides line up with TRBD1. V shed 5 bases, J shed 8 bases, and the junction held 5 bases outside the gene matches. Germline loops: CDR1 SGHTA, CDR2 FQGTGA. The CDR3 loop spans 13 amino acids. CDR3: CASSPRQGAGYTF. DNA of the CDR3: TGTGCCAGCAGCCCCCGACAGGGGGCCGGCTACACCTTC.